This T cell receptor (beta chain) is from a study of beta chain features in type 1 diabetes. Overall study findings and caveats: There were fewer insertions and more deletions at the VDJ junctions of type 1 diabetes patients.

This clone was seen only a few times. Antigen: not known. Expressed TCRB transcripts were sequenced because the isolated RNA had all been reverse transcribed beforehand. Using immunoSEQ multiplex PCR, the repertoire was profiled, and TCRdb retains in-frame clones only, with some absent. The table includes 150,000 to 200,000 clones, roughly 9.1% detected once. Germline values: CDR1 GTSNPN, CDR2 SVGIG (reference sequence). V was pared by 0 bases and J by 6 bases, with 5 bases between. CDR3 length: 12 amino acids. Sequenced sample: central memory CD4+ T cells from blood. This chain uses TRBV30 with TRBJ1-4; unclear D gene. This TCR was recovered from a woman younger than 35 in good health. The DNA of the CDR3 is TGTGCCTGGAGTGTACTAGATGAAAAACTGTTTTTT. It translates to CAWSVLDEKLFF.